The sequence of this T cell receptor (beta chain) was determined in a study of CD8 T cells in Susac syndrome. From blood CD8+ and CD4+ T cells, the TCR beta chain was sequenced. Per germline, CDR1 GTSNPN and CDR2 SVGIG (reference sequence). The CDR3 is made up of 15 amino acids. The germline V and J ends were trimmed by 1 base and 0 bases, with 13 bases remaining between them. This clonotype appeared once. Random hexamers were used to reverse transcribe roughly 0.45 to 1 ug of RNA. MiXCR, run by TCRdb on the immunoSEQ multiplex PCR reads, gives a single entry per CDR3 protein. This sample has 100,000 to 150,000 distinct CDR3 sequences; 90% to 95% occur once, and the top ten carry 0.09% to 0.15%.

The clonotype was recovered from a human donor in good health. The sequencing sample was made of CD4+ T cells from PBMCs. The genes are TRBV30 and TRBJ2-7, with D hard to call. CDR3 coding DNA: TGTGCCTGGAGTGGAGATGTCCTATCCTCCTACGAGCAGTACTTC. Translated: CAWSGDVLSSYEQYF.